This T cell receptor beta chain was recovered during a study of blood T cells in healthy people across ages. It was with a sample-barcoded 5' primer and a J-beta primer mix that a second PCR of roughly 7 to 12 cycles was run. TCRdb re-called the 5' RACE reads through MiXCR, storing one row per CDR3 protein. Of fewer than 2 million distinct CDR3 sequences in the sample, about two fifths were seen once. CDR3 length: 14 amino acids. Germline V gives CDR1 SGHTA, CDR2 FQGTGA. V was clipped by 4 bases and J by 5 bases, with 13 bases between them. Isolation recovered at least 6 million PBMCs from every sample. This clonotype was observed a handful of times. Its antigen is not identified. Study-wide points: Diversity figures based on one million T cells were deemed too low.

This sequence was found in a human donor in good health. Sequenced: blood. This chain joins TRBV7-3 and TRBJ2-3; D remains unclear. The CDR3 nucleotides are TGTGCCAGCAGCTCCTCCAAACTGGGAGATACGCAGTATTTT. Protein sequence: CASSSSKLGDTQYF.